Listed here are 29 T cell receptor beta chains from one sample, sequenced in a study of T-cell reconstitution after alpha-beta-depleted transplantation in children. Unique molecular identifiers were built into the TCRbeta library. TCRdb itself ran the PCR reads through MiXCR, one entry per CDR3 protein. The table lists hundreds of thousands of distinct CDR3 sequences, roughly 17% of them singletons. The sample here was PBMCs from the stem cell graft donor, taken from the stem cell graft. These receptors all come from a human donor who donated a stem cell graft to a child with acute myeloid leukemia.

This clonotype appeared many times. The chain is built from TRBV10-3 and TRBJ2-3; D is undetermined. V lost 6 bases and J lost 2, with 3 bases in between. CDR1 and CDR2 from the germline V gene are ENHRY and SYGVKD. This CDR3 has 11 residues. The CDR3 sequence: CAIRPTDTQYF. In DNA form, the CDR3 reads TGTGCCATCAGGCCCACAGATACGCAGTATTTT.

This chain joins TRBV18 and TRBJ2-1; 11 bases are a match to TRBD2. J lost 7 bases, V lost 4 bases, and 6 bases had no gene match. The CDR3 length is 15 residues. The V gene's germline CDR1 is KGHSH and CDR2 LQKENI. CDR3 in DNA: TGTGCCAGCTCACGACTACTAGCGGGGGAAAATGAGCAGTTCTTC. It codes for CASSRLLAGENEQFF.

This clonotype came up many times. The chain links TRBV15 to TRBJ2-3; D may be TRBD1 (6 bases). Per germline, CDR1 LNHNV and CDR2 YYDKDF (reference sequence). The CDR3 runs to 16 residues. The V and J ends lost 3 bases and 0 bases respectively, with 13 bases between them. CDR3 coding DNA: TGTGCCACCAGCAGCCTACAGGGAAGGAGCACAGATACGCAGTATTTT. Translation gives CATSSLQGRSTDTQYF.

Ten or more counts support this clonotype. The chain links TRBV20-1 to TRBJ1-1; perhaps TRBD1 as D (5 bases). The germline V gene has CDR1 DFQATT and CDR2 SNEGSKA (reference sequence). Trimming cost V 0 bases and J 1 base, with 12 bases left between them. The CDR3 loop spans 15 amino acids. The CDR3 loop reads CSAREGAGENTEAFF. The CDR3 nucleotides read TGCAGTGCTAGAGAAGGGGCGGGAGAGAACACTGAAGCTTTCTTT.

This clonotype has more than one count but fewer than ten. J is TRBJ1-2 and V is TRBV4-3, with D maybe TRBD1 (5 bases). The CDR3 contains 14 residues. Per germline, CDR1 LGHNA and CDR2 YSLEER. Trimming shortened V by 1 base and J by 4 bases, and 10 bases separated the two germline ends. CDR3 bases: TGCGCCAGCAGCCAAGCCGGCAGGGCCTATGGCTACACCTTC. Its protein product is CASSQAGRAYGYTF.

This clonotype has ten or more counts. This chain links TRBV20-1 with TRBJ2-3; D unclear. V lost 3 bases to trimming and J lost 6 bases, with 10 bases between them. The germline CDR1 and CDR2 sequences are DFQATT and SNEGSKA (reference sequence). This CDR3 has 12 residues. In DNA form, the CDR3 reads TGCAGTGCTAGGCCCGACTCTGATACGCAGTATTTT. Protein sequence: CSARPDSDTQYF.

The sample holds a few counts of this clonotype. V gene TRBV20-1 combines with J gene TRBJ1-4; TRBD1 is a possible D gene (6 bases). V shed 3 bases and J shed 5 bases, with 13 bases lying between them. Germline V CDR1 and CDR2: DFQATT, SNEGSKA (reference sequence). The CDR3 consists of 14 residues. As DNA, the CDR3 is TGCAGTGCTAGTGGGGGGGCCCAGAATGAAAAACTGTTTTTT. Residues: CSASGGAQNEKLFF.

In this sample, this clonotype turned up many times. The V and J genes are TRBV7-6 and TRBJ2-3; no reliable D call. V gave up 1 base and J gave up 1 base, with 12 bases separating them. CDR3 size: 16 residues. Germline V gene lookup returns CDR1 SGHVS and CDR2 FNYEAQ. CDR3 DNA: TGTGCCAGCAGCTTAGTGAATTCTCGGGGCACAGATACGCAGTATTTT. Its protein product is CASSLVNSRGTDTQYF.

The V and J genes are TRBV5-6 and TRBJ2-2; the D gene could be TRBD1 or TRBD2 (5 bases each). CDR3 length: 16 amino acids. Per germline, CDR1 SGHDT and CDR2 YYEEEE. Trimming removed 2 bases at V and 4 bases at J, with 15 bases between. The CDR3 loop reads CASSFGHLEGTGELFF. The CDR3 DNA reads TGTGCCAGCAGCTTTGGACACCTCGAGGGCACCGGGGAGCTGTTTTTT.

Only a few counts were recorded for this clonotype. The chain has TRBV5-1 and TRBJ1-1; D may be TRBD1 (6 bases). V lost 0 bases, J lost 4 bases, and 16 bases lay in between. The germline CDR1 and CDR2 sequences are SGHRS and YFSETQ. The CDR3 length is 16 residues. CDR3 protein: CASSLGGNRVRTEAFF. CDR3 nucleotides: TGCGCCAGCAGCTTGGGGGGGAACAGGGTTCGCACTGAAGCTTTCTTT.

This clonotype was recorded many times. The CDR3 sequence: CASSKRARQGHYEQYV. The CDR3 bases are TGTGCCAGCAGCAAGAGGGCTAGACAGGGTCACTACGAGCAGTACGTC. The V and J genes are TRBV5-6 and TRBJ2-7; 7 bases are a match to TRBD1. After removal of 4 bases from V and 3 bases from J, the junction contained 13 bases not matched to a gene. Germline CDR1 is SGHDT and CDR2 is YYEEEE. The CDR3 is 16 amino acids.

This clonotype was picked up a small number of times. The chain is built from TRBV10-3 and TRBJ1-4; 7 bases match TRBD1. Germline V gives CDR1 ENHRY, CDR2 SYGVKD. The CDR3 length is 15 residues. Trimming at V came to 10 bases and at J to 5 bases, leaving 13 bases not matched to a gene. Here the CDR3 reads CATLPGGSGNEKLFF. CDR3 bases: TGTGCCACCCTTCCAGGGGGATCCGGGAATGAAAAACTGTTTTTT.

This clonotype was detected many times. The chain has TRBV20-1 and TRBJ1-2; 7 bases are shared with TRBD1. The CDR3 extends over 14 amino acids. With 5 bases clipped from V and 3 bases from J, the junction kept 9 bases outside the gene matches. Per germline, CDR1 DFQATT and CDR2 SNEGSKA (reference sequence). The CDR3 sequence is CSAARQGHYYGYTF. The CDR3 DNA reads TGCAGTGCTGCTCGACAGGGACATTACTATGGCTACACCTTC.

This clonotype was picked up many times. This rearrangement joins TRBV29-1 to TRBJ2-1, with D uncertain. From germline, CDR1 is SQVTM and CDR2 ANQGSEA. The CDR3 is made up of 15 amino acids. Trimming shortened V by 3 bases and J by 3 bases, and 15 bases separated the two germline ends. The CDR3 DNA reads TGCAGCGTTGAGTTGGCAGACGAAGTCTACAATGAGCAGTTCTTC. Its translation: CSVELADEVYNEQFF.

The gene calls are TRBV6-6 and TRBJ2-3, with D uncertain. Trimming removed 8 bases from V and 7 bases from J, with 13 bases in between. CDR1 is MNHNY, CDR2 SVGAGI, per germline (reference sequence). The CDR3 is made up of 12 amino acids. The CDR3 here is CASGPPNYTQYF. The CDR3 DNA reads as TGTGCCAGCGGACCCCCTAACTATACGCAGTATTTT.

The J gene is TRBJ1-5, the V gene TRBV20-1, with D maybe TRBD1 (6 bases). This CDR3 spans 13 amino acids. Trimming removed 1 base from V and 9 bases from J, with 13 bases in between. From germline, CDR1 is DFQATT and CDR2 SNEGSKA (reference sequence). CDR3 loop: CSARGAGERPQHF. The CDR3 DNA follows: TGCAGTGCTAGAGGGGCAGGGGAAAGGCCCCAGCATTTT.

This clonotype was seen a handful of times. This sequence joins TRBV12-3 or TRBV12-4 and TRBJ1-5; possible D gene TRBD1, 5 bases. The CDR3 is made up of 17 amino acids. Trimming took 3 bases from V and 1 from J, leaving 16 bases between them. CDR3 in DNA: TGTGCCAGCAGTTTCCGTCAGGGACCTGAGAGCAATCAGCCCCAGCATTTT. This translates into CASSFRQGPESNQPQHF.

A few counts support this clonotype. The rearrangement links TRBV7-2 to TRBJ1-2; D is unclear. The CDR3 runs 15 residues. Germline lookup yields CDR1 SGHTA and CDR2 FQGNSA. V gave up 4 bases and J gave up 5 bases, with 17 bases separating them. CDR3 nucleotide sequence: TGTGCCAGCAGCTCAATATCCCCGGAGGGATATGGCTACACCTTC. It translates to CASSSISPEGYGYTF.

This clonotype was counted many times. V and J are TRBV29-1 and TRBJ2-1, with D perhaps being TRBD1 or TRBD2 (5 bases each). Germline CDR1 reads SQVTM; CDR2 reads ANQGSEA. V was clipped by 4 bases and J by 5 bases, with 12 bases between them. This CDR3 has 13 residues. The DNA of the CDR3 is TGCAGCGTTGGGGAGACAGAGAACAATGAGCAGTTCTTC. It encodes CSVGETENNEQFF.

In its sample, this clonotype was seen a few times. The CDR3 spells CASSLARAGGAYEQYF. CDR3 nucleotides: TGTGCCAGCAGCTTAGCGCGGGCTGGGGGCGCTTACGAGCAGTACTTC. V usage is TRBV7-2 and J usage is TRBJ2-7, with D possibly TRBD1 on 6 matching bases. Trimming took off 0 bases at V and 4 bases at J, with 16 bases between the two ends. The germline V gene encodes CDR1 SGHTA and CDR2 FQGNSA. This CDR3 has 16 amino acids.

This clonotype was observed many times. The CDR3 reads CASSFRLYSYNEQFF. CDR3 sequence (DNA): TGTGCCAGCAGCTTCCGACTTTACTCCTACAATGAGCAGTTCTTC. The chain joins TRBV7-2 to TRBJ2-1; D call uncertain. Per germline, CDR1 SGHTA and CDR2 FQGNSA. CDR3 length equals 15 residues. Trimming cost V 3 bases and J 0 bases, with 9 bases left between them.

This clonotype came up many times. The chain couples TRBV15 to TRBJ1-1; a possible D gene is TRBD1 (6 bases). V dropped 3 bases and J dropped 11 bases, with 19 bases sitting between them. The CDR3 extends over 14 amino acids. Germline V CDR1 and CDR2: LNHNV, YYDKDF (reference sequence). The CDR3 nucleotides read TGTGCCACCAGCAGCCCCTCGACAGGCAGCCCGGCTTTCTTT. Translated: CATSSPSTGSPAFF.

This clonotype was recorded at least ten times. The CDR3 protein is CASSPGTNYGYTF. For the CDR3, the DNA is TGTGCCAGCAGCCCAGGGACTAACTATGGCTACACCTTC. V is TRBV4-2 and J is TRBJ1-2, with D perhaps matching TRBD1 (5 bases). Trimming took off 4 bases at V and 0 bases at J, with 6 bases between the two ends. The CDR3 has 13 residues. Germline-derived CDR1 and CDR2 are LGHNA and YNFKEQ.

The chain joins TRBV6-5 to TRBJ2-2, with D perhaps matching TRBD2 (6 bases). The V end lost 4 bases, the J end lost 2 bases, and 11 bases lay between the germline ends. This CDR3 region has 15 residues. Germline CDR1 is MNHEY and CDR2 is SVGAGI. The CDR3 region has the DNA TGTGCCAGCAGTTCTCGGAGGGTAAACACCGGGGAGCTGTTTTTT. Translation gives CASSSRRVNTGELFF.

The rearrangement links TRBV20-1 to TRBJ2-3, with 15 bases matching TRBD2. This CDR3 is 15 amino acids long. Germline V gene lookup returns CDR1 DFQATT and CDR2 SNEGSKA (reference sequence). With V trimmed by 3 bases and J by 4 bases, 2 bases remained unmatched. CDR3 DNA sequence: TGCAGTGCTAGCGGACTAGCGGGGGGGCCAGATACGCAGTATTTT. Its translation: CSASGLAGGPDTQYF.

In its sample, this clonotype was seen many times. V gene TRBV10-3 combines with J gene TRBJ2-7; maybe TRBD2 (6 bases). CDR3 size: 13 residues. Germline-derived CDR1 and CDR2 are ENHRY and SYGVKD. V dropped 10 bases and J dropped 6 bases, with 19 bases sitting between them. The CDR3, as DNA: TGTGCCACCCAGGACGGAGGGTACCGCGAGCAGTACGTC. This encodes CATQDGGYREQYV.

V gene TRBV20-1 combines with J gene TRBJ2-1; a possible D gene is TRBD1 (5 bases). The CDR3 covers 12 residues. In germline, CDR1 is DFQATT, CDR2 SNEGSKA (reference sequence). V was clipped by 3 bases and J by 6 bases, with 9 bases between them. This CDR3 reads CSARGQFNEQFF. The CDR3 DNA sequence: TGCAGTGCTAGGGGGCAGTTCAATGAGCAGTTCTTC.

In its sample, this clonotype was seen a few times. The chain has TRBV7-8 and TRBJ1-3, with D perhaps TRBD1 (5 bases). V lost 5 bases and J lost 0, with 23 bases in between. The V gene's germline CDR1 is SGHVS and CDR2 FQNEAQ. The CDR3 is 19 residues long. The DNA of the CDR3 is TGTGCCAGCAGCCCCCTAGGGGTCCCGTCTACTTACTCTGGAAACACCATATATTTT. Protein: CASSPLGVPSTYSGNTIYF.

This clonotype was seen at least ten times. The CDR3 here is CATSRDRYNEQFF. As DNA, the CDR3 is TGTGCCACCAGCCGGGACAGGTACAATGAGCAGTTCTTC. The chain couples TRBV24-1 to TRBJ2-1, with 8 bases lining up with TRBD1. Per the germline V gene, CDR1 is KGHDR and CDR2 is SFDVKD. V lost 7 bases to trimming and J lost 4 bases; unmatched junction nucleotides: 2. The CDR3 has 13 residues.